This T cell receptor (beta chain) was retrieved from a study of OX40 agonist ivuxolimab in advanced cancers. At the level of the study: Ivuxolimab, which patients received intravenously every 2 weeks, was dosed at 0.01 to 10 mg/kg. Three partial responders included one hepatocellular carcinoma patient and two cutaneous melanoma patients.

This clone was observed a few times. The data were produced by immunoSEQ multiplex PCR, yet TCRdb's version contains in-frame clones alone and is incomplete. The sample contains around 70,000 clones, 84% of which appear only once. The CDR3 has 15 amino acids. Germline assignment: CDR1 MDHEN and CDR2 SYDVKM. The V end was cut by 3 bases, the J end by 4 bases, with 15 bases between. Specimen: CD4+ or CD8+ T cells sorted from blood, collected in a trial of the OX40 agonist ivuxolimab. The sequence came from an adult with an advanced solid tumor such as melanoma, head and neck, liver or kidney cancer. The chain joins TRBV28 to TRBJ1-2; tentative D call: TRBD1 (6 bases). This chain's CDR3 is CASSFGGGRRYGYTF. The CDR3 nucleotides are TGTGCCAGCAGTTTCGGGGGGGGCAGGCGCTATGGCTACACCTTC.